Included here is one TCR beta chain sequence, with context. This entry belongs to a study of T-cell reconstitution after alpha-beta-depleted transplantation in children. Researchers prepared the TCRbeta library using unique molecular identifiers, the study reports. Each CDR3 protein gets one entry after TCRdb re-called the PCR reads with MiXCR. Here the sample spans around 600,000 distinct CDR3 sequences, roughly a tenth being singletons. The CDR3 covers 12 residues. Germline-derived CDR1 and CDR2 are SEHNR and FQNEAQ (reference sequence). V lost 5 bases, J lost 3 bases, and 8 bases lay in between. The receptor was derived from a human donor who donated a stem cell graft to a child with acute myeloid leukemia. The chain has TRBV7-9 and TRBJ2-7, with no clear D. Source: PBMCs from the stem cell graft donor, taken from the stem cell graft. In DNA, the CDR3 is TGTGCCAGCAGCAAGGATCTCTACGAGCAGTACTTC. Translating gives CASSKDLYEQYF.